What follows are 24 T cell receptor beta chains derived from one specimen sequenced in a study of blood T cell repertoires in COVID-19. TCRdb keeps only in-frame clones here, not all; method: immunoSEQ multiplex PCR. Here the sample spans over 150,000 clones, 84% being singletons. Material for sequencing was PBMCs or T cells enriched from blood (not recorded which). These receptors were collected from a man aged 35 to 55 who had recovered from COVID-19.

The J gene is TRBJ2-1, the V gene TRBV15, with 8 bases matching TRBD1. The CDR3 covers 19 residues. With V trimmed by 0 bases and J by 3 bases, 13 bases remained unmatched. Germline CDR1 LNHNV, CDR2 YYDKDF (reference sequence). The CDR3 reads CATSRDPTVRDRLYNEQFF. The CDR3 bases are TGTGCCACCAGCAGAGATCCCACAGTGCGGGACAGGCTCTACAATGAGCAGTTCTTC. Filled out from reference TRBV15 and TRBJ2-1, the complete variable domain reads DAMVIQNPRYQVTQFGKPVTLSCSQTLNHNVMYWYQQKSSQAPKLLFHYYDKDFNNEADTPDNFQSRRPNTSFCFLDIRSPGLGDTAMYLCATSRDPTVRDRLYNEQFFGPGTRLTVL.

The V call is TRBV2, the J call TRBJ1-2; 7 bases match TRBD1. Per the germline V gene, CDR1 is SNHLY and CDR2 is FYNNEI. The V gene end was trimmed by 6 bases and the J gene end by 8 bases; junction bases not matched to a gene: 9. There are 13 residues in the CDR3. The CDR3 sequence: CASRLTGREGYTF. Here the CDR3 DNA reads TGTGCCAGCAGACTGACAGGGAGAGAAGGCTACACCTTC.

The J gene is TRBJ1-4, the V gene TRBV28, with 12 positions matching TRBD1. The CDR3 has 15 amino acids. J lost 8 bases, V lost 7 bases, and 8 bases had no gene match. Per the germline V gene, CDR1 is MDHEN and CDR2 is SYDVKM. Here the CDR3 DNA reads TGTGCCAGCACCGAATCGGGACAGGGGGCGGAAAAACTGTTTTTT. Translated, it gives CASTESGQGAEKLFF.

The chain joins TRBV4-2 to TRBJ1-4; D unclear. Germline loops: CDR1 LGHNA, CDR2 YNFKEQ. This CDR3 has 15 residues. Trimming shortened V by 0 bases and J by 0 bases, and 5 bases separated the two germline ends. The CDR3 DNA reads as TGTGCCAGCAGCCAAGATAGAACAACTAATGAAAAACTGTTTTTT. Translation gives CASSQDRTTNEKLFF.

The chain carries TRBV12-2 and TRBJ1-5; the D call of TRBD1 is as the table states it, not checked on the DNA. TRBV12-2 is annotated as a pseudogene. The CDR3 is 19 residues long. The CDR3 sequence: CASRPHIIPGQGSNQPQHF. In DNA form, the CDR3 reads TGTGCAAGTCGCCCCCACATAATTCCGGGACAGGGGTCTAATCAGCCCCAGCATTTT.

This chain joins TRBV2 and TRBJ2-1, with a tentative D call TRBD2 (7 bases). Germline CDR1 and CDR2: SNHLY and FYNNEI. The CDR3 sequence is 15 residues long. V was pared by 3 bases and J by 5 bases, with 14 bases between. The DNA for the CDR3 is TGTGCCAGCAGTGAGGGGGGGGCGCGGGACAATGAGCAGTTCTTC. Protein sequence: CASSEGGARDNEQFF. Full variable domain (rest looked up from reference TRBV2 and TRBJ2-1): EPEVTQTPSHQVTQMGQEVILRCVPISNHLYFYWYRQILGQKVEFLVSFYNNEISEKSEIFDDQFSVERPDGSNFTLKIRSTKLEDSAMYFCASSEGGARDNEQFFGPGTRLTVL.

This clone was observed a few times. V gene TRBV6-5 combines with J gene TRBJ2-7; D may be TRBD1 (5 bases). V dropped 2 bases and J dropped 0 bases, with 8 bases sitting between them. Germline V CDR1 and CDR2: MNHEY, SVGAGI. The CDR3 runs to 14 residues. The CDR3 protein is CASSYTDSSYEQYF. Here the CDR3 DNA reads TGTGCCAGCAGTTACACCGACAGCTCCTACGAGCAGTACTTC.

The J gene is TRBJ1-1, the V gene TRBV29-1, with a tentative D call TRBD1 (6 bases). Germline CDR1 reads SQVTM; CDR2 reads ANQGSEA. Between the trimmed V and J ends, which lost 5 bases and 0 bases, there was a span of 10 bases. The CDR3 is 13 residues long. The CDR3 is CSVLDSMNTEAFF. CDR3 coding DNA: TGCAGCGTTCTGGACAGCATGAACACTGAAGCTTTCTTT.

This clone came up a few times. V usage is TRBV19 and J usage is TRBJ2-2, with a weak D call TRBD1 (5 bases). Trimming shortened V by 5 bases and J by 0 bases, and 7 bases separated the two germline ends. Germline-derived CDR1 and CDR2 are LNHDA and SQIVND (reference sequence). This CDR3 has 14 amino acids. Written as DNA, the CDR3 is TGTGCCAGTAGTCAGGGTGCGAACACCGGGGAGCTGTTTTTT. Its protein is CASSQGANTGELFF.

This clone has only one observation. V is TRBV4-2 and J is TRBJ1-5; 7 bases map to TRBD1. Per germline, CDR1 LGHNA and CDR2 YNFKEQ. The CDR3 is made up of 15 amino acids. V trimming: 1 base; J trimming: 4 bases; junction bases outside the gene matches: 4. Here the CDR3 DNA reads TGTGCCAGCAGCCAAGGCGGACAGGAAAATCAGCCCCAGCATTTT. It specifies CASSQGGQENQPQHF.

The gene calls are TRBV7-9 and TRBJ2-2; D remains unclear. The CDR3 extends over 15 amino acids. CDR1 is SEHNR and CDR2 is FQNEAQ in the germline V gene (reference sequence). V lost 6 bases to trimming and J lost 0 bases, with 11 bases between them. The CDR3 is CASRQIRANTGELFF. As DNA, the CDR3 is TGTGCCAGCAGACAGATTCGCGCGAACACCGGGGAGCTGTTTTTT.

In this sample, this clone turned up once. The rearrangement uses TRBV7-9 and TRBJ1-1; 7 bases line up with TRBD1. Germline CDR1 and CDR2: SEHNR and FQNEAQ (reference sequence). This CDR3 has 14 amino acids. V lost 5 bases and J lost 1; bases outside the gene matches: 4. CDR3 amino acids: CASSPGTENTEAFF. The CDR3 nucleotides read TGTGCCAGCAGCCCGGGGACAGAGAACACTGAAGCTTTCTTT.

The CDR3 loop is CASSFRLGDGGSTEAFF. Written as DNA, the CDR3 is TGTGCCAGCAGCTTTCGTTTGGGGGACGGGGGAAGTACTGAAGCTTTCTTT. The rearrangement joins TRBV5-5 to TRBJ1-1; possibly TRBD1 for D (5 bases). This CDR3 contains 17 residues. The germline CDR1 and CDR2 sequences are SGHKS and YYEKEE (reference sequence). Between the trimmed V and J ends, which lost 2 bases and 5 bases, there was a span of 22 bases.

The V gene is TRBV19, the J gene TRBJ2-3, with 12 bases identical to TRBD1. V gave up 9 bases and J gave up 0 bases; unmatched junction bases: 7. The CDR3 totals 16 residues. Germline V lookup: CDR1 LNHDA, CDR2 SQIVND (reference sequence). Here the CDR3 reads CASRDRGRSSTDTQYF. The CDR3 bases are TGTGCCAGCCGGGACAGGGGGCGGTCCAGCACAGATACGCAGTATTTT.

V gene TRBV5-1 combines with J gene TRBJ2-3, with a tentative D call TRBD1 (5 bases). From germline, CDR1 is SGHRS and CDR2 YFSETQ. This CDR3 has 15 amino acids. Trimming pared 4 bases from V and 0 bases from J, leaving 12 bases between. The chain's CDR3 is CASSPWGTSTDTQYF. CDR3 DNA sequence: TGCGCCAGCAGCCCCTGGGGCACTAGCACAGATACGCAGTATTTT. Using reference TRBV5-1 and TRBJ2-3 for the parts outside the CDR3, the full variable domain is KAGVTQTPRYLIKTRGQQVTLSCSPISGHRSVSWYQQTPGQGLQFLFEYFSETQRNKGNFPGRFSGRQFSNSRSEMNVSTLELGDSALYLCASSPWGTSTDTQYFGPGTRLTVL.

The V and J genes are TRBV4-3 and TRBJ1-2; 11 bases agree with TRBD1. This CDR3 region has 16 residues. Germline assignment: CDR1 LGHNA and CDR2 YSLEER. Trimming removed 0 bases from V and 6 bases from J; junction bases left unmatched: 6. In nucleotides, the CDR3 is TGCGCCAGCAGCCAAGACCTCGGACAGGGGGCGAATGGCTACACCTTC. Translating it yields CASSQDLGQGANGYTF.

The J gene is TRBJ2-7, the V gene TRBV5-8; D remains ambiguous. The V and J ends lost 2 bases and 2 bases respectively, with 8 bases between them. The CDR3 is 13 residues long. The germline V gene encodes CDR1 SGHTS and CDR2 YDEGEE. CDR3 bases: TGTGCCAGCAGCTTTGGCGGAGCCTACGAGCAGTACTTC. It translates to CASSFGGAYEQYF.

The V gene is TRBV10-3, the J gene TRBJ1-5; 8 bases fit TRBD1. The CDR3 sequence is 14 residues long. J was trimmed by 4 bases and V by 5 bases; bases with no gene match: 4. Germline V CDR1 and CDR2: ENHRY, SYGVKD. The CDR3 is CAISQGAWNQPQHF. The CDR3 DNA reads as TGTGCCATCAGTCAGGGGGCATGGAATCAGCCCCAGCATTTT.

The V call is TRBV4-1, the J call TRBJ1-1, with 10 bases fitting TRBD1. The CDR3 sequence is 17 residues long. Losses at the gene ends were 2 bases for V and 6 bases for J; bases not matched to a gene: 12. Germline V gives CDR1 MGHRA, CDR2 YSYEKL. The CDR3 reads CASSQKGVDRGRAEAFF. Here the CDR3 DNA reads TGCGCCAGCAGCCAAAAAGGGGTGGACAGGGGGAGAGCTGAAGCTTTCTTT.

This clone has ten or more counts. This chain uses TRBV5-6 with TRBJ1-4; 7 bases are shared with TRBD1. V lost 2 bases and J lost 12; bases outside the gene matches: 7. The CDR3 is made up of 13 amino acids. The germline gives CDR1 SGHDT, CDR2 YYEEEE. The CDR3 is CASSFGQAGELFF. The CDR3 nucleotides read TGTGCCAGCAGCTTCGGACAGGCTGGGGAACTGTTTTTT.

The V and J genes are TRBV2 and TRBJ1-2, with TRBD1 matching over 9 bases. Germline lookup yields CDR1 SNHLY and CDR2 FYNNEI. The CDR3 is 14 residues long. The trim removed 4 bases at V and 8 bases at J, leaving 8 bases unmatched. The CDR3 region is CASSVGGTGSGYTF. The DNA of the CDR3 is TGTGCCAGCAGTGTAGGCGGGACAGGGAGCGGCTACACCTTC.

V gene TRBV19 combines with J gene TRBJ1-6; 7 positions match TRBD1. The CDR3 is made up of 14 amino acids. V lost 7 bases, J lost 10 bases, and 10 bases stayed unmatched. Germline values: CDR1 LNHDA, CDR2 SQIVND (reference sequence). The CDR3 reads CASTRQGVVSPLHF. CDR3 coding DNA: TGTGCCAGTACCCGACAGGGCGTTGTCTCACCCCTCCACTTT.

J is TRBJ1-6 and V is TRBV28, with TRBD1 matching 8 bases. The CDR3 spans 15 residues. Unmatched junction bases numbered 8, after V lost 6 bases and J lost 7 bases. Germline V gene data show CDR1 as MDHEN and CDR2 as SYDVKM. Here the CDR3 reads CASRPDRGRNSPLHF. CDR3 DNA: TGTGCCAGCAGACCAGACAGGGGAAGAAATTCACCCCTCCACTTT.

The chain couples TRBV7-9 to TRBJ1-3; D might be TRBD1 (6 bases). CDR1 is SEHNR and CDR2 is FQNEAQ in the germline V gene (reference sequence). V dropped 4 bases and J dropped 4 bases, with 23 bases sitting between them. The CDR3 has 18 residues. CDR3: CASSYRQAAITSGNTIYF. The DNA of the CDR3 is TGTGCCAGCAGCTACCGACAGGCTGCTATAACGTCCGGAAACACCATATATTTT.